One sample yielded the 5 T cell receptor beta chains listed below, sequenced in a study of T cells in Graves' hyperthyroidism and ophthalmopathy. RNA transcripts served as the template for amplifying TCR beta CDR3 regions. HTBI primers were employed in a first-round RT-PCR of the TCR CDR3. MiXCR, applied by TCRdb to the multiplex PCR reads, yields one record per CDR3 protein. The table records fewer than 300,000 distinct CDR3 sequences, approximately 26% of them present only once. Sequenced: blood. The receptors were gathered from a middle-aged man with Graves' hyperthyroidism that later progressed to Graves' ophthalmopathy.

This clonotype was counted many times. The gene calls are TRBV4-2 and TRBJ2-7; no definite D call. The CDR3 loop spans 16 amino acids. Germline CDR1 LGHNA, CDR2 YNFKEQ. V lost 0 bases, J lost 3 bases, and 15 bases lay in between. The chain's CDR3 is CASSQDRVTRSYEQYF. The CDR3 region has the DNA TGTGCCAGCAGCCAAGATCGAGTGACCCGGAGCTACGAGCAGTACTTC.

This clonotype was recorded at least ten times. V usage is TRBV18 and J usage is TRBJ2-7, with D possibly being TRBD1 (6 bases). This CDR3 comprises 14 residues. Between the trimmed V and J ends, which lost 3 bases and 3 bases, there was a span of 12 bases. The germline V gene encodes CDR1 KGHSH and CDR2 LQKENI. The CDR3 sequence is CASSPQGQIYEQYF. The CDR3 bases are TGTGCCAGCTCACCCCAAGGACAGATCTACGAGCAGTACTTC.

In this sample, this clonotype turned up many times. Sequence at one end of the junction differs from germline and may be a read error. The chain couples TRBV24-1 to TRBJ2-7; weak D call: TRBD2 (6 bases). Germline V lookup: CDR1 KGHDR, CDR2 SFDVKD. The CDR3 length is 11 residues. The CDR3 loop is CPAGLGYEQYF. The CDR3 nucleotides are TGCCCCGCGGGGTTAGGTTACGAGCAGTACTTC.

This clonotype was detected many times. The rearrangement joins TRBV4-1 to TRBJ2-7, with unresolved D. Deletions cut 1 base from V and 2 bases from J, with 12 bases between. The CDR3 is 15 amino acids. Germline values: CDR1 MGHRA, CDR2 YSYEKL. The DNA for the CDR3 is TGCGCCAGCAGCCAAGGATCGCGCCCCCCCTACGAGCAGTACTTC. This gives the protein CASSQGSRPPYEQYF.

This clonotype was seen ten or more times. The chain recombines TRBV6-4 with TRBJ2-2, with TRBD1 matching 9 bases. Germline lookup yields CDR1 MRHNA and CDR2 SNTAGT. The CDR3 sequence is 18 residues long. V dropped 6 bases and J dropped 1; count of bases not matched to a gene: 12. CDR3 bases: TGTGCCAGCAGGACGTCCGGCCGGGGACAGGGGAACACCGGGGAGCTGTTTTTT. Protein: CASRTSGRGQGNTGELFF.